A selection of T cell receptor beta chains follows, all from one sample in a study of shared clonotypes between healthy human individuals. Clones were read by immunoSEQ multiplex PCR, and TCRdb kept only the in-frame ones, dropping some. The sample has 2 million to 2.5 million clones; about 90% are singletons. Material for sequencing was naive CD4+ T cells from PBMCs. The receptors here all came from a man between 18 and 29 years old in good health. Some clones in this sample may be carry-over from other donors' samples. The CDR3 runs from the conserved cysteine through the conserved F or W. A D gene is named only where the DNA matches it firmly.

v_gene	j_gene	d_gene	CDR3aa	CDR3nt
TRBV7-9	TRBJ2-1	TRBD2	CASSSYMGSSGSSYNEQFF	TGTGCCAGCAGCTCATATATGGGATCTAGCGGGAGCTCCTACAATGAGCAGTTCTTC
TRBV6-1	TRBJ2-1	TRBD2	CASSALAGAYEQFF	TGTGCCAGCAGCGCTCTAGCGGGAGCCTATGAGCAGTTCTTC
TRBV27	TRBJ2-1	TRBD2	CASSLAGGGNEQFF	TGTGCCAGCAGTTTAGCGGGAGGGGGGAATGAGCAGTTCTTC
TRBV27	TRBJ2-6	.	CASSFIGANVLTF	TGTGCCAGCAGTTTTATTGGGGCCAACGTCCTGACTTTC
TRBV6-1	TRBJ1-2	.	CASSETLQGAGYGYTF	TGTGCCAGCAGCGAAACCTTACAGGGAGCCGGCTATGGCTACACCTTC
TRBV30	TRBJ1-5	TRBD1	CAWSLGTGDGQPQHF	TGTGCCTGGAGTCTCGGGACAGGGGACGGTCAGCCCCAGCATTTT
TRBV28	TRBJ1-1	.	CASRGQPGQINTEAFF	TGTGCCAGCAGGGGTCAACCGGGACAAATTAACACTGAAGCTTTCTTT
TRBV6-5	TRBJ1-1	.	CATQGWGMNTEAFF	TGTGCCACTCAGGGGTGGGGGATGAACACTGAAGCTTTCTTT
TRBV2	TRBJ2-5	TRBD2	CASSGTSRQETQYF	TGTGCCAGTTCCGGGACTAGCCGCCAAGAGACCCAGTACTTC
TRBV28	TRBJ2-1	TRBD2	CASSPLGLAGTYNEQFF	TGTGCCAGCAGCCCACTAGGACTAGCGGGGACCTACAATGAGCAGTTCTTC
TRBV7-2	TRBJ1-5	.	CASSLGGQGQPQHF	TGTGCCAGCAGCTTAGGAGGCCAAGGTCAGCCCCAGCATTTT
TRBV5-1	TRBJ2-1	.	CASSLVRGYNEQFF	TGCGCCAGCAGCTTGGTAAGAGGCTACAATGAGCAGTTCTTC
TRBV27	TRBJ2-7	.	CASSERRGSMNEQYF	TGTGCCAGCAGTGAACGCAGGGGAAGTATGAACGAGCAGTACTTC
TRBV7-2	TRBJ1-2	.	CASSPTSLLNYGYTF	TGTGCCAGCAGCCCAACTTCGCTGCTGAACTATGGCTACACCTTC
TRBV7-7	TRBJ2-5	.	CASSTGTQETQYF	TGTGCCAGCAGCACCGGGACTCAAGAGACCCAGTACTTC
TRBV5-1	TRBJ2-3	.	CASSLNSGSTDTQYF	TGCGCCAGCAGCCTGAACTCGGGGAGCACAGATACGCAGTATTTT
TRBV5-1	TRBJ2-6	.	CASSFGVSGANVLTF	TGCGCCAGCAGCTTCGGAGTCTCTGGGGCCAACGTCCTGACTTTC
TRBV28	TRBJ2-1	.	CASSPYKGVRRNNEQFF	TGTGCCAGCAGCCCTTATAAGGGCGTCCGCCGTAACAATGAGCAGTTCTTC
TRBV30	TRBJ1-2	.	CAWSPDSNYGYTF	TGTGCCTGGAGTCCGGATTCTAACTATGGCTACACCTTC
TRBV18	TRBJ2-7	TRBD1	CASSPIGAGGYYEQYF	TGTGCCAGCTCCCCCATAGGGGCAGGGGGTTACTACGAGCAGTACTTC